One and the same sample provided the 18 T cell receptor beta chains below, sequenced in a study of T cells after yellow fever vaccination. Each CDR3 protein is one row after TCRdb ran MiXCR on the 5' RACE reads. The sample has approximately 330,000 distinct CDR3 sequences, over 3.5% seen once. Here the sequenced sample was PBMCs, taken 5 days after the yellow fever booster vaccination. All receptors come from a man aged 18-30 years who received the YFV17D yellow fever vaccine.

In this sample, this clonotype turned up many times. The chain has TRBV20-1 and TRBJ1-1; no clear D. The CDR3 runs to 12 residues. Trimming took off 0 bases at V and 6 bases at J, with 8 bases between the two ends. The germline gives CDR1 DFQATT, CDR2 SNEGSKA (reference sequence). CDR3 bases: TGCAGTGCTAGAGAATCTGGCGCTGAAGCTTTCTTT. Its translation: CSARESGAEAFF.

The chain combines TRBV11-2 with TRBJ2-3; 14 bases agree with TRBD2. V trimming: 6 bases; J trimming: 1 base; junction bases outside the gene matches: 6. The CDR3 sequence is 17 residues long. CDR1 SGHAT and CDR2 FQNNGV come from the germline V gene. The CDR3 is CASRGLAGAWGTDTQYF. In DNA, the CDR3 is TGTGCCAGCAGGGGACTAGCGGGGGCCTGGGGCACAGATACGCAGTATTTT.

This clonotype was picked up a small number of times. The chain couples TRBV5-5 to TRBJ2-7, with 10 bases lining up with TRBD1. Germline assignment: CDR1 SGHKS and CDR2 YYEKEE (reference sequence). The V gene end was trimmed by 4 bases and the J gene end by 3 bases; junction bases not matched to a gene: 1. The CDR3 is 13 residues long. CDR3 coding DNA: TGTGCCAGCAGCCGGGACAGGGGCTACGAGCAGTACGTC. Translated: CASSRDRGYEQYV.

The chain uses TRBV9 and TRBJ1-2; perhaps TRBD1 as D (5 bases). The germline CDR1 and CDR2 sequences are SGDLS and YYNGEE. The V end was cut by 2 bases, the J end by 4 bases, with 15 bases between. The length of the CDR3 is 15 residues. The CDR3 DNA reads TGTGCCAGCAGCGTGGGGGGGATAGCCCTCTATGGCTACACCTTC. Residues: CASSVGGIALYGYTF.

The chain's CDR3 is CASSLSPRGGGNEQYF. CDR3 DNA: TGTGCCAGCAGTTTAAGCCCCAGGGGAGGGGGAAACGAGCAGTACTTC. The chain employs TRBV12-3 or TRBV12-4 and TRBJ2-7; weak D call: TRBD2 (7 bases). V lost 2 bases and J lost 5, with 19 bases in between. The CDR3 runs 16 residues.

This clonotype was recorded many times. The chain combines TRBV20-1 with TRBJ2-7; 7 bases match TRBD2. The germline V gene encodes CDR1 DFQATT and CDR2 SNEGSKA (reference sequence). V trimming: 3 bases; J trimming: 3 bases; junction bases outside the gene matches: 2. The CDR3 is 12 residues long. CDR3 nucleotides: TGCAGTGCTAGTGGGGGGGGCTACGAGCAGTACTTC. Its translation is CSASGGGYEQYF.

The chain carries TRBV5-1 and TRBJ2-5, with 12 bases matching TRBD2. V shed 3 bases and J 4 bases; nucleotides not matched to a gene: 10. Looked up from germline, CDR1 is SGHRS and CDR2 is YFSETQ. The CDR3 length is 17 residues. In DNA, the CDR3 is TGCGCCAGCAGCTCCAGACTAGCGGGGGCCCGAAGAGAGACCCAGTACTTC. This sequence encodes CASSSRLAGARRETQYF.

V usage is TRBV27 and J usage is TRBJ2-3, with D uncertain. The CDR3 length is 15 residues. Per the germline V gene, CDR1 is MNHEY and CDR2 is SMNVEV (reference sequence). Trimming left V 2 bases short and J 2 bases short, with 11 bases between. The CDR3 coding sequence is TGTGCCAGCAGTTTAGGGTCCTACCCCACAGATACGCAGTATTTT. This encodes CASSLGSYPTDTQYF.

The V and J genes are TRBV11-2 and TRBJ2-4; either TRBD1 or TRBD2 may fit D (5 bases each). Deletions cut 2 bases from V and 8 bases from J, with 10 bases between. CDR1 is SGHAT and CDR2 is FQNNGV in the germline V gene. This CDR3 contains 13 residues. CDR3 coding DNA: TGTGCCAGCAGCTTACCAGGGACGGACATTCAGTACTTC. Its translation is CASSLPGTDIQYF.

This clonotype has at least ten counts. The gene calls are TRBV5-1 and TRBJ1-2; D perhaps matches TRBD1 (5 bases). This CDR3 has 12 residues. Trimming pared 4 bases from V and 7 bases from J, leaving 11 bases between. Germline CDR1 reads SGHRS; CDR2 reads YFSETQ. This CDR3 reads CASSGDAPGYTF. The CDR3 coding sequence is TGCGCCAGCAGCGGGGACGCCCCTGGCTACACCTTC.

This sequence joins TRBV20-1 and TRBJ1-2; D gene uncertain. The CDR3 loop spans 12 amino acids. Per germline, CDR1 DFQATT and CDR2 SNEGSKA (reference sequence). The V end was cut by 5 bases, the J end by 5 bases, with 12 bases between. The CDR3 DNA reads as TGCAGTGCTTTAGACCGAACTTATGGCTACACCTTC. As protein: CSALDRTYGYTF.

The chain employs TRBV5-4 and TRBJ2-7; D not resolved. The CDR3 is 12 amino acids. The V and J ends lost 4 bases and 2 bases respectively, with 7 bases between them. CDR1 and CDR2 from the germline V gene are SGHNT and YYREEE (reference sequence). CDR3 loop: CASSPHTYEQYF. The DNA for the CDR3 is TGTGCCAGCAGCCCACATACCTACGAGCAGTACTTC. Drawing the rest from reference TRBV5-4 and TRBJ2-7, the complete variable domain is ETGVTQSPTHLIKTRGQQVTLRCSSQSGHNTVSWYQQALGQGPQFIFQYYREEENGRGNFPPRFSGLQFPNYSSELNVNALELDDSALYLCASSPHTYEQYFGPGTRLTVT.

As to this clonotype: A read error is possible here, since a much larger clone lies one base away. The chain recombines TRBV5-6 with TRBJ2-3; the match to TRBD2 covers 9 bases. In germline, CDR1 is SGHDT, CDR2 YYEEEE. J was trimmed by 2 bases and V by 0 bases; bases with no gene match: 4. The CDR3 has 16 residues. DNA of the CDR3: TGTGCCAGCAGCTTGGGGCCTAGCGGGGACACAGATACGCAGTATTTT. Translated: CASSLGPSGDTDTQYF.

The chain is built from TRBV5-4 and TRBJ2-5; TRBD2 agrees at 8 bases. The CDR3 is 16 residues long. The V gene's germline CDR1 is SGHNT and CDR2 YYREEE (reference sequence). After removal of 1 base from V and 2 bases from J, the junction contained 7 bases not matched to a gene. CDR3 amino acids: CASSLWGGGLQETQYF. Written as DNA, the CDR3 is TGTGCCAGCAGCTTGTGGGGCGGGGGGCTTCAAGAGACCCAGTACTTC.

This clonotype was seen only a few times. The rearrangement links TRBV25-1 to TRBJ1-2; the D gene is possibly TRBD1 (5 bases). This CDR3 region has 12 residues. Germline-derived CDR1 and CDR2 are MGHDK and SYGVNS. V gave up 0 bases and J gave up 9 bases, with 8 bases separating them. CDR3 coding DNA: TGTGCCAGCAGTGAATACCGGGGGAGCTACACCTTC. Translation: CASSEYRGSYTF.

This clonotype was detected many times. The V gene is TRBV20-1, the J gene TRBJ2-1; D is perhaps TRBD2 (6 bases). The length of the CDR3 is 15 residues. Germline V lookup: CDR1 DFQATT, CDR2 SNEGSKA (reference sequence). V shed 1 base and J shed 0 bases, with 10 bases lying between them. The CDR3 loop is CSARVRGSSYNEQFF. The CDR3 DNA reads as TGCAGTGCTAGAGTACGGGGGAGCTCCTACAATGAGCAGTTCTTC.

This clonotype came up many times. J is TRBJ2-7 and V is TRBV28; D unresolved. Deletions cut 4 bases from V and 3 bases from J, with 16 bases between. The CDR3 consists of 15 residues. Germline V gene lookup returns CDR1 MDHEN and CDR2 SYDVKM. DNA for the CDR3: TGTGCCAGCAGTTCCCCTTGGGGTTCCAACTACGAGCAGTACGTC. Encoded protein: CASSSPWGSNYEQYV.

This clonotype was detected a few times. The chain employs TRBV27 and TRBJ1-2, with a possible D match to TRBD1 (5 bases). This CDR3 comprises 16 residues. Between the trimmed V and J ends, which lost 4 bases and 4 bases, there was a span of 19 bases. Germline CDR1 reads MNHEY; CDR2 reads SMNVEV (reference sequence). The CDR3 spells CASSSSGFSSFYGYTF. The CDR3 region has the DNA TGTGCCAGCAGTTCGTCAGGGTTTTCTTCCTTCTATGGCTACACCTTC.